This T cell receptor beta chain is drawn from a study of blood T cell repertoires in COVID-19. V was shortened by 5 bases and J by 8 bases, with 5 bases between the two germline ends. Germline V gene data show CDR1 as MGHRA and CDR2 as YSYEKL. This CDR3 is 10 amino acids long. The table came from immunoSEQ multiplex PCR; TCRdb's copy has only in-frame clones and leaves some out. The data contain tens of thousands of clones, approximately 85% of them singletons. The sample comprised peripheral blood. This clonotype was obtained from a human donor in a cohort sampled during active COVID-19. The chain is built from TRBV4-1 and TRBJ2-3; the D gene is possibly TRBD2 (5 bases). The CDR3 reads CASSEGTQYF. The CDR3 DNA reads TGCGCCAGCAGCGAGGGTACGCAGTATTTT.